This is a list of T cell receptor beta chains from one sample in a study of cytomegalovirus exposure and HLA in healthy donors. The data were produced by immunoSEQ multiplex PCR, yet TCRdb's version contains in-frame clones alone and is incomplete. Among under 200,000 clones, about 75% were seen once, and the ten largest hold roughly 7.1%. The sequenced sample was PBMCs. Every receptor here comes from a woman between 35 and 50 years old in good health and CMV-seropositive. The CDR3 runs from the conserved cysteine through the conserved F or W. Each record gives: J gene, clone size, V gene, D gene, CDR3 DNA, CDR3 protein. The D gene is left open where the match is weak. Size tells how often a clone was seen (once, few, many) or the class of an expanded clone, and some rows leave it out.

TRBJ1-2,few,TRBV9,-,TGTGCCAGCAGCGTAATCCCGGACACTAACTATGGCTACACCTTC,CASSVIPDTNYGYTF
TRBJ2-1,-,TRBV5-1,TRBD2,TGCGCCAGCAGGCCCACTAGCGGGACCTACAATGAGCAGTTCTTC,CASRPTSGTYNEQFF
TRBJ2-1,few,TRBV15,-,TGTGCCACCAGCAGCCGGAATGAGCAGTTCTTC,CATSSRNEQFF
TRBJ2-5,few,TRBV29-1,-,TGCAGCGTACTGGAAGAGACCCAGTACTTC,CSVLEETQYF
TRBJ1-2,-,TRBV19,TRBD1,TGTGCCAGTCACAGACAGGGCCTTACCTATGGCTACACCTTC,CASHRQGLTYGYTF
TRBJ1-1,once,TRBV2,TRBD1,TGTGCCAGCTCGAAACAGGGGGTCGGTGAAGCTTTCTTT,CASSKQGVGEAFF
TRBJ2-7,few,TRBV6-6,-,TGTGCCAGCAGAGAACAGGGTTTCTACGAGCAGTACTTC,CASREQGFYEQYF
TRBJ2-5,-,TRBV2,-,TGTGCCAGCAGGACCGGGACACCTCAAGAGACCCAGTACTTC,CASRTGTPQETQYF
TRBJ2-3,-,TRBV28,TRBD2,TGTGCCAGCAGTTTCCTTAGCGGGAGTGGGGATACGCAGTATTTT,CASSFLSGSGDTQYF
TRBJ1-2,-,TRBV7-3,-,TGTGCCAGCAGCCCGAACCCGACTTCGGTCGGCTACACCTTC,CASSPNPTSVGYTF
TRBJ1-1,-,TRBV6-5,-,TGTGCCAGCAGTAGGAGTTCGGGGATGAACACTGAAGCTTTCTTT,CASSRSSGMNTEAFF
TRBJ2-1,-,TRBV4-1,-,TGCGCCAGCAGCCCCAGGGTAGGGTGGAATGAGCAGTTCTTC,CASSPRVGWNEQFF
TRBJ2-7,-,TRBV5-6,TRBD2,TGTGCCAGCAGGAAGCGGGGACTAGCGGGAGCCCCTAGCTCCTACGAGCAGTACTTC,CASRKRGLAGAPSSYEQYF
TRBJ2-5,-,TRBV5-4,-,TGTGCCAGCGGACCGGGACACCTCCAAGAGACCCAGTACTTC,CASGPGHLQETQYF
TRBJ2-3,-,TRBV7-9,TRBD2,TGTGCCAGCAGCTTGGCGGGAGGGCCTTTGCGAGATACGCAGTATTTT,CASSLAGGPLRDTQYF
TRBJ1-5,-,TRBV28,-,TGTGCCAGCAGGTTCCTATTTTATAGCAATCAGCCCCAGCATTTT,CASRFLFYSNQPQHF
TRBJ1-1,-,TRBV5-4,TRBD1,TGTGCCAGCAGCTGGGGACAGTCCATGAACACTGAAGCTTTCTTT,CASSWGQSMNTEAFF
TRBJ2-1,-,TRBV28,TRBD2,TGTGCGATTGGACTAGCCCTTCCAGGTGAGCAGTTCTTC,CAIGLALPGEQFF
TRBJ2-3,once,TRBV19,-,TGTGCCAGTAGTACCCCACAGGGACGCACAGATACGCAGTATTTT,CASSTPQGRTDTQYF
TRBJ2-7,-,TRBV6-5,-,TGTGCCAGCAGGCCGGGACACGGGTCCTACGAGCAGTACTTC,CASRPGHGSYEQYF
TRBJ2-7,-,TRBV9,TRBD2,TGTGCCAGCAGCGTAGCGCGCGGGAGCGGGTACGAGCAGTACTTC,CASSVARGSGYEQYF
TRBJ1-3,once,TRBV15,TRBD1,TGTGCCACCAGCAGCCGACAGGGGAGTGGAAACACCATATATTTT,CATSSRQGSGNTIYF
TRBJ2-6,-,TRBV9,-,TGTGCCAGCAGCTCCCTGAGGGCTGGGGCCAACGTCCTGACTTTC,CASSSLRAGANVLTF
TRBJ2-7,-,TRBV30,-,TGTGCCTGGAACGGCAGGGGCTCCTACGAGCAGTACTTC,CAWNGRGSYEQYF
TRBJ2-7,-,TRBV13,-,TGTGCCAGCAGTCTCCGGTACTACGAGCAGTACTTC,CASSLRYYEQYF
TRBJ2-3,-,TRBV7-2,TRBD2,TGTGCCAGCAGCTTAAATCTAGCGGGAGAGGATACGCAGTATTTT,CASSLNLAGEDTQYF
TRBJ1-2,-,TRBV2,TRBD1,TGTGCCAGCAGTGAAGATAGGAACAGGGGGCATGGCTACACCTTC,CASSEDRNRGHGYTF